This T cell receptor beta chain derives from a study of identical twins. CDR1 and CDR2 (germline): SGHTA, FQGNSA. CDR3 length: 16 residues. The V and J ends lost 3 bases and 3 bases, in that order; junction bases with no gene match: 6. Concerning this clonotype: The antigen is unknown.

TCRdb independently ran MiXCR on the 5' RACE reads; one entry per CDR3 protein. The sample has about 810,000 distinct CDR3 sequences, about 12% seen once; the top ten hold about 1.5%. Findings and caveats of the study: Cord blood beta clonotypes that were abundant carried fewer insertions, and memory repertoires showed no such trend. Where out-of-frame alpha sequences were twin-shared, they showed excess low generation probability.

These records were also assigned to another study, of yellow fever vaccine responses in identical twins.

This receptor was obtained from a woman younger than 30 in good health. The source material was PBMCs. The V and J genes are TRBV7-2 and TRBJ2-1; TRBD2 aligns across 9 bases. In DNA form, the CDR3 reads TGTGCCAGCAGCTTTACGAGCGGGGGGATCTACAATGAGCAGTTCTTC. It codes for CASSFTSGGIYNEQFF.